These 21 T cell receptor beta chains came from one sample sequenced in a study of shared clonotypes between healthy human individuals. Repertoires were generated with immunoSEQ multiplex PCR, while TCRdb's copy carries only in-frame clones and drops some. The data show about 680,000 clones, about 91% seen once. In the naive CD8 group, cells lacked CD45RO and were positively selected for CCR7, so terminally differentiated effector memory CD45RA+ cells were left out. The sequencing sample was made of naive CD8+ T cells sorted from blood. The receptor set was obtained from a man in his thirties or forties in good health.

The J gene is TRBJ1-3, the V gene TRBV27, with D unclear. V shed 10 bases and J shed 3 bases, with 10 bases lying between them. CDR1 MNHEY and CDR2 SMNVEV come from the germline V gene (reference sequence). This CDR3 spans 12 amino acids. The CDR3 nucleotides read TGTGCCACCACCTCGGATGGAAACACCATATATTTT. It is translated as CATTSDGNTIYF.

The rearrangement links TRBV27 to TRBJ2-1; 8 nucleotides match TRBD1. The CDR3 spans 17 residues. Germline lookup yields CDR1 MNHEY and CDR2 SMNVEV (reference sequence). The trim removed 2 bases at V and 2 bases at J, leaving 8 bases unmatched. CDR3 sequence reads: CASSLNPQGAPYNEQFF. The CDR3 DNA reads TGTGCCAGCAGTTTAAATCCTCAGGGGGCCCCCTACAATGAGCAGTTCTTC.

J is TRBJ2-5 and V is TRBV7-9; D not resolved. CDR3 length: 12 amino acids. Germline V lookup: CDR1 SEHNR, CDR2 FQNEAQ (reference sequence). Trimming took off 2 bases at V and 3 bases at J, with 4 bases between the two ends. The CDR3 region is CASSLREETQYF. The CDR3 coding sequence is TGTGCCAGCAGCTTAAGAGAAGAGACCCAGTACTTC.

V usage is TRBV7-6 and J usage is TRBJ1-4; TRBD1 agrees at 8 bases. CDR3 length: 16 amino acids. CDR1 and CDR2 (germline): SGHVS, FNYEAQ. V shed 5 bases and J 8 bases; nucleotides not matched to a gene: 13. CDR3 in DNA: TGTGCCAGCAGCCCCGGAACAGGACAGGGTCGGGAAAAACTGTTTTTT. Its translation: CASSPGTGQGREKLFF.

Ten or more counts support this clone. This rearrangement joins TRBV27 to TRBJ2-3, with D unclear. Germline V gives CDR1 MNHEY, CDR2 SMNVEV (reference sequence). V was cut by 2 bases and J by 5 bases, with 11 bases left in between. The CDR3 is 14 residues long. CDR3 DNA: TGTGCCAGCAGTTTACTCGGGTGGGAAGATACGCAGTATTTT. Amino acid sequence: CASSLLGWEDTQYF.

This clone was detected once. The V gene is TRBV7-9, the J gene TRBJ2-7; tentatively, D is TRBD2 (6 bases). Germline lookup yields CDR1 SEHNR and CDR2 FQNEAQ (reference sequence). The CDR3 totals 19 residues. Trimming pared 4 bases from V and 4 bases from J, leaving 29 bases between. The CDR3 nucleotides read TGTGCCAGCAGCTCCAAAACCTTTGCCCGGGACTCAAAGCGGTACGAGCAGTACTTC. Translating gives CASSSKTFARDSKRYEQYF.

This clone was detected only once. The chain employs TRBV6-5 and TRBJ2-5; the D gene is possibly TRBD1 (8 bases). Germline CDR1 and CDR2: MNHEY and SVGAGI. Trimming shortened V by 9 bases and J by 1 base, and 15 bases separated the two germline ends. The CDR3 loop spans 14 amino acids. CDR3 protein: CASAQGGGQETQYF. The CDR3 DNA follows: TGTGCCAGTGCACAGGGGGGGGGCCAAGAGACCCAGTACTTC.

The chain links TRBV11-2 to TRBJ2-1; D uncertain. The CDR3 is 12 amino acids. CDR1 SGHAT and CDR2 FQNNGV come from the germline V gene. Trimming stripped 1 base from V and 10 bases from J, with 8 bases between. The CDR3 loop reads CASSLVSVEQFF. CDR3 in DNA: TGTGCCAGCAGCTTAGTATCTGTGGAGCAGTTCTTC.

J is TRBJ2-1 and V is TRBV6-4; TRBD2 agrees at 7 bases. CDR1 is MRHNA, CDR2 SNTAGT, per germline. This CDR3 contains 15 residues. After removal of 5 bases from V and 8 bases from J, the junction contained 12 bases not matched to a gene. CDR3 sequence reads: CASSPNPGLADEQFF. In DNA, the CDR3 is TGTGCCAGCAGTCCAAACCCAGGCCTAGCGGATGAGCAGTTCTTC.

The chain links TRBV7-9 to TRBJ2-5, with a weak D call TRBD1 (5 bases). Germline V gives CDR1 SEHNR, CDR2 FQNEAQ (reference sequence). This CDR3 is 15 amino acids long. The germline V and J ends were trimmed by 3 bases and 5 bases, with 16 bases remaining between them. CDR3 residues: CASSLVRVKEETQYF. The CDR3 DNA is TGTGCCAGCAGCTTGGTCAGGGTAAAGGAGGAGACCCAGTACTTC. The full variable domain, in which reference TRBV7-9 and TRBJ2-5 provide the parts outside the CDR3, is DTGVSQNPRHKITKRGQNVTFRCDPISEHNRLYWYRQTLGQGPEFLTYFQNEAQLEKSRLLSDRFSAERPKGSFSTLEIQRTEQGDSAMYLCASSLVRVKEETQYFGPGTRLLVL.

This clone was found once. The chain carries TRBV5-6 and TRBJ1-2, with TRBD1 identical over 8 bases. The germline V gene has CDR1 SGHDT and CDR2 YYEEEE. The length of the CDR3 is 14 residues. Trimming removed 2 bases from V and 1 base from J; junction bases left unmatched: 1. CDR3 nucleotide sequence: TGTGCCAGCAGCTTAGGACAGGGTAACTATGGCTACACCTTC. This gives the protein CASSLGQGNYGYTF.

The chain uses TRBV27 and TRBJ1-1; 8 bases are shared with TRBD1. The CDR3 is 17 amino acids. V lost 3 bases and J lost 0; bases outside the gene matches: 9. Germline assignment: CDR1 MNHEY and CDR2 SMNVEV (reference sequence). CDR3 nucleotides: TGTGCCAGCAGTTTCATCGACAGGGGTCGACTGAACACTGAAGCTTTCTTT. This codes for CASSFIDRGRLNTEAFF.

The CDR3 nucleotides are TGTGCCAGTGGGACTTCCACCGGGGAGCTGTTTTTT. It is translated as CASGTSTGELFF. The chain employs TRBV6-5 and TRBJ2-2; TRBD2 might be the D (6 bases). V lost 9 bases to trimming and J lost 4 bases, with 9 bases between them. The CDR3 spans 12 residues. In germline, CDR1 is MNHEY, CDR2 SVGAGI.

This chain links TRBV11-2 with TRBJ2-7; 10 positions agree with TRBD1. Germline V lookup: CDR1 SGHAT, CDR2 FQNNGV. The V and J ends lost 5 bases and 3 bases, in that order; junction bases with no gene match: 7. This CDR3 comprises 15 residues. CDR3 bases: TGTGCCAGCAGCGAAGTGGACAGGGGGGGCTACGAGCAGTACTTC. It yields the protein CASSEVDRGGYEQYF.

This clone was seen once. V gene TRBV7-9 combines with J gene TRBJ2-1; TRBD1 matches at 7 bases. The germline CDR1 and CDR2 sequences are SEHNR and FQNEAQ (reference sequence). The CDR3 is 13 residues long. V was pared by 5 bases and J by 6 bases, with 4 bases of the junction left unmatched. This CDR3 is CASSLRQGNEQFF. The CDR3 DNA reads TGTGCCAGCAGCCTCCGACAGGGCAATGAGCAGTTCTTC. Complete variable domain (other parts from reference TRBV7-9 and TRBJ2-1): DTGVSQNPRHKITKRGQNVTFRCDPISEHNRLYWYRQTLGQGPEFLTYFQNEAQLEKSRLLSDRFSAERPKGSFSTLEIQRTEQGDSAMYLCASSLRQGNEQFFGPGTRLTVL.

This clone is labeled as medium-sized. Other DNA sequences of this sample code for an identical CDR3. V and J are TRBV6-4 and TRBJ2-1; 7 nucleotides agree with TRBD1. This CDR3 comprises 13 residues. Losses at the gene ends were 3 bases for V and 7 bases for J; bases not matched to a gene: 3. Germline V lookup: CDR1 MRHNA, CDR2 SNTAGT. The CDR3 here is CASSEEDRNEQFF. The DNA of the CDR3 is TGTGCCAGCAGTGAAGAGGACAGGAATGAGCAGTTCTTC.

The CDR3 sequence: CASSLAGAENEQFF. CDR3 nucleotides: TGTGCCAGCAGTCTAGCGGGAGCCGAGAATGAGCAGTTCTTC. The chain employs TRBV27 and TRBJ2-1; 10 bases match TRBD2. V was clipped by 5 bases and J by 7 bases; unmatched bases: 5. This CDR3 comprises 14 residues. Germline assignment: CDR1 MNHEY and CDR2 SMNVEV (reference sequence).

As to this clone: Within the sample, other DNA sequences also encode this same CDR3. CDR3 residues: CASSLGGEAFF. For the CDR3, the DNA is TGTGCCAGCAGTTTGGGGGGTGAAGCTTTCTTT. The gene calls are TRBV27 and TRBJ1-1, with D maybe TRBD1 (5 bases). The germline gives CDR1 MNHEY, CDR2 SMNVEV (reference sequence). This CDR3 has 11 amino acids. Between the trimmed V and J ends, which lost 3 bases and 7 bases, there was a span of 6 bases.

The chain's CDR3 is CASSFRAGAGGETQYF. DNA for the CDR3: TGTGCCAGCAGTTTTAGGGCAGGTGCGGGTGGGGAGACCCAGTACTTC. The J gene is TRBJ2-5, the V gene TRBV28; tentatively, D is TRBD2 (5 bases). Germline V gene lookup returns CDR1 MDHEN and CDR2 SYDVKM. V lost 3 bases, J lost 5 bases, and 19 bases lay in between. The CDR3 consists of 16 residues.

The genes are TRBV6-5 and TRBJ2-2; possibly TRBD2 for D (6 bases). The V gene lost 0 bases and the J gene lost 6 bases, with 11 bases spanning the gap. CDR3 length: 15 amino acids. Germline-derived CDR1 and CDR2 are MNHEY and SVGAGI. The CDR3 nucleotides read TGTGCCAGCAGTTACTCGAAGTCGGGGGCCGGGGAGCTGTTTTTT. Translating it yields CASSYSKSGAGELFF.

The chain joins TRBV11-3 to TRBJ2-1; possible D gene TRBD1, 6 bases. Germline V gene lookup returns CDR1 SGHNT and CDR2 YENEEA. V shed 5 bases and J shed 9 bases, with 11 bases lying between them. This CDR3 has 12 residues. CDR3 bases: TGTGCCAGCAGCCCCACAGGGCTTGAGCAGTTCTTC. Amino acids: CASSPTGLEQFF.